The rows below give T cell receptor beta chains drawn from one sample of a study of control samples from healthy donors and cancer patients. Produced via immunoSEQ multiplex PCR; TCRdb's table is partial and in-frame only. Of about 110,000 clones in the sample, approximately 90% are singletons; the top ten hold around 3.5%. Sequencing input: PBMCs. The receptors shown here come from a woman between 55 and 75 years old with lung cancer. The CDR3 runs from the conserved cysteine through the conserved F or W. D genes are given only for firm matches. Clone size is not always given. Where it is, it says once, few, many or a class for expanded clones.

D gene,V gene,J gene,clone size,CDR3 DNA,CDR3 protein
-,TRBV29-1,TRBJ1-1,-,TGCAGCGTTGAAGATTTTGAGGGGAAGAACACTGAAGCTTTCTTT,CSVEDFEGKNTEAFF
TRBD2,TRBV7-8,TRBJ2-1,-,TGTGCCAGCAGCTGGGGGACTAGCGGGGGGCTCCACAATGAGCAGTTCTTC,CASSWGTSGGLHNEQFF
-,TRBV25-1,TRBJ1-4,-,TGTGCCAGCAGTGAATCTGGAACAGGGAGGGATGAAAAACTGTTTTTT,CASSESGTGRDEKLFF
-,TRBV12-3/TRBV12-4,TRBJ1-1,-,TGTGCCAGCAGTTTCGGGGGTACTCCTGAAGCTTTCTTT,CASSFGGTPEAFF
-,TRBV3-1/TRBV3-2,TRBJ2-3,-,TGTGCCAGCAGCCAAGTGAACCCAAAGGAAACCACAGATACGCAGTATTTT,CASSQVNPKETTDTQYF
-,TRBV2,TRBJ1-1,-,TGTGCCAGCAGGGCAGGTGATTTGAACACTGAAGCTTTCTTT,CASRAGDLNTEAFF
-,TRBV9,TRBJ1-2,-,TGTGCCAGCAGCGTAGTTGAAGGGAACGGGGGCTACACCTTC,CASSVVEGNGGYTF
TRBD2,TRBV7-6,TRBJ2-2,once,TGTGCCAGCAGCTTAGAGGGACTAGCTTACACCGGGGAGCTGTTTTTT,CASSLEGLAYTGELFF
-,TRBV5-4,TRBJ1-5,few,TGTGCCAGCAGCTACCAGGATCAGCCCCAGCATTTT,CASSYQDQPQHF
-,TRBV25-1,TRBJ2-2,-,TGTGCCAGCCATACAGGGAACACCGGGGAGCTGTTTTTT,CASHTGNTGELFF
-,TRBV5-1,TRBJ2-6,once,TGCGCCAGCAGCTTGCCGCAGGCTCCATACTACTCTGGGGCCAACGTCCTGACTTTC,CASSLPQAPYYSGANVLTF
-,TRBV18,TRBJ1-6,-,TGTGCCAGCTCACCAAAAGAACAGGGATACTATAATTCACCCCTCCACTTT,CASSPKEQGYYNSPLHF
-,TRBV19,TRBJ1-2,-,TGTGCCAGTTTCGGGACCGACAGTGATGGCTACACCTTC,CASFGTDSDGYTF
TRBD1,TRBV24-1,TRBJ2-7,once,TGTGCCACCAGTCCGGGACAGGGGTCCTACGAGCAGTACTTC,CATSPGQGSYEQYF
-,TRBV19,TRBJ2-7,-,TGTGCCACCACCCGGACAGACTCCTACGAGCAGTACTTC,CATTRTDSYEQYF
-,TRBV4-1,TRBJ2-4,-,TGCGCCAGCAGCCAAGGGCTGAGGGCGAACATTCAGTACTTC,CASSQGLRANIQYF
-,TRBV28,TRBJ1-2,-,TGTGCCAGCAGTTTGGGCGACTATGGCTACACCTTC,CASSLGDYGYTF
TRBD1,TRBV6-5,TRBJ1-2,-,TGTGCCAGCAGCCGGGACAGTCAATATGGCTACACCTTC,CASSRDSQYGYTF
TRBD2,TRBV7-3,TRBJ2-3,-,TGTGCCAGCAGCTCGCTAGCGGGAGGCGCAGATACGCAGTATTTT,CASSSLAGGADTQYF
TRBD1,TRBV5-6,TRBJ1-6,once,TGTGCCAGCAGCTTGGGACAGGGGGTAGGGTCACCCCTCCACTTT,CASSLGQGVGSPLHF
TRBD1,TRBV28,TRBJ1-6,-,TGTGCCAGCAGACCCCAGGGGGCTTATTCACCCCTCCACTTT,CASRPQGAYSPLHF
TRBD2,TRBV2,TRBJ2-3,-,TGTGCCAGCAGCGGGACTAGCGGGGTTATTATCACAGATACGCAGTATTTT,CASSGTSGVIITDTQYF
-,TRBV18,TRBJ1-1,-,TGTGCCAGCTCACTCGGAGCGAACACTGAAGCTTTCTTT,CASSLGANTEAFF
-,TRBV7-9,TRBJ1-5,-,TGTGCCAGCACCTACGGTAGCAATCAGCCCCAGCATTTT,CASTYGSNQPQHF
TRBD1,TRBV7-7,TRBJ2-7,-,TGTGCTAGCAGCCCTCAGGGGGCGAGCGAGCAGTACTTC,CASSPQGASEQYF
-,TRBV4-1,TRBJ2-1,once,TGCGCCAGCAGCCACCTTTTTCCCTTCAATGAGCAGTTCTTC,CASSHLFPFNEQFF
TRBD1,TRBV5-1,TRBJ1-6,few,TGCGCCAGCAGCTTGGCGAGGGGGCACAATTCACCCCTCCACTTT,CASSLARGHNSPLHF
TRBD1,TRBV4-3,TRBJ2-1,few,TGCGCCAGCAGCCAACGTGACAGGGGAGGTGAGCAGTTCTTC,CASSQRDRGGEQFF
-,TRBV28,TRBJ2-3,-,TGTGCCAGCATAACGGCCGAGGGCACAGATACGCAGTATTTT,CASITAEGTDTQYF
-,TRBV5-4,TRBJ1-1,-,TGTGCCAGCAGCTCTTGGACAGCTTTGAACACTGAAGCTTTCTTT,CASSSWTALNTEAFF
-,TRBV3-1/TRBV3-2,TRBJ2-2,-,TGTGCCAGCAGCCAAGTTTCCGGGGTCGGCGGGGAGCTGTTTTTT,CASSQVSGVGGELFF
-,TRBV19,TRBJ1-1,-,TGTGCCAGTAGTACTGTTACAGGGCCCACTGAAGCTTTCTTT,CASSTVTGPTEAFF
TRBD1,TRBV19,TRBJ1-5,-,TGTGCCAGTAGCTCGACAGGGGCCCCTCAGCCCCAGCATTTT,CASSSTGAPQPQHF
-,TRBV18,TRBJ1-1,-,TGTGCCAGCTCACCAAACACAGGGCCCACTGAAGCTTTCTTT,CASSPNTGPTEAFF
TRBD1,TRBV19,TRBJ1-5,-,TGTGCCAGTAGTAACACAGGGGGCAATCAGCCCCAGCATTTT,CASSNTGGNQPQHF
-,TRBV19,TRBJ2-2,-,TGTGCCAGTAGTATGTTCACAGCTACCGGGGAGCTGTTTTTT,CASSMFTATGELFF
-,TRBV24-1,TRBJ2-4,-,TGTGCCACCAGTGATCCGAAAGGGGCGGAGAAAAACATTCAGTACTTC,CATSDPKGAEKNIQYF
-,TRBV18,TRBJ1-4,-,TGTGCCAGCTCCCCCCTTGGGGAGTCGCAAAAACTGTTTTTT,CASSPLGESQKLFF
-,TRBV6-2/TRBV6-3,TRBJ1-1,-,TGTGCCAGCAGCAAAGGGGTGGTGGCAGCGGAAGCTTTCTTT,CASSKGVVAAEAFF
TRBD1,TRBV7-3,TRBJ2-1,once,TGTGCCAGCAGCATGACAGGGGTTGGAGGCGATGAGCAGTTCTTC,CASSMTGVGGDEQFF
-,TRBV24-1,TRBJ1-5,few,TGTGCCACCGCACCTGGGGGACTCAATCAGCCCCAGCATTTT,CATAPGGLNQPQHF
-,TRBV3-1/TRBV3-2,TRBJ2-1,-,TGTGCCAGCAGCCAAGCAGGGTTCGATGAGCAGTTCTTC,CASSQAGFDEQFF
-,TRBV7-9,TRBJ1-5,-,TGTGCCAGCAGCTGGGTCACAGCGCATGGTAGTCAGCCCCAGCATTTT,CASSWVTAHGSQPQHF
-,TRBV11-1,TRBJ1-6,-,TGTGCCAGCAGCACAAACACAGGGAATTATTCACCCCTCCACTTT,CASSTNTGNYSPLHF
-,TRBV27,TRBJ2-7,few,TGTGCCAGCAGTACCGTCGGGGGACCCTACGAGCAGTACTTC,CASSTVGGPYEQYF
-,TRBV25-1,TRBJ1-1,-,TGTGCCAGCAGTGAAAACAGTTTAGGCAAAGATGAAGCTTTCTTT,CASSENSLGKDEAFF
TRBD1,TRBV6-4,TRBJ2-1,-,TGTGCCAGCAGTGACTCTGTATGGACAGGATTGCAGTTCTTC,CASSDSVWTGLQFF
-,TRBV18,TRBJ1-1,-,TGTGCCAGCTCACCAAGGATAAACGAGATCATGAACACTGAAGCTTTCTTT,CASSPRINEIMNTEAFF
TRBD1,TRBV5-4,TRBJ1-1,-,TGTGCCAGCAGCTTAGGGGGCGGGGTTCTCGACACTGAAGCTTTCTTT,CASSLGGGVLDTEAFF
-,TRBV7-2,TRBJ1-4,-,TGTGCCAGCAGCTTGGGTTCCCCTGGGGCTAATGAAAAACTGTTTTTT,CASSLGSPGANEKLFF
-,TRBV9,TRBJ2-7,-,TGTGCCAGCAGCGTAGGGGGAGGACCGGACTACGAGCAGTACTTC,CASSVGGGPDYEQYF
TRBD1,TRBV7-2,TRBJ2-5,-,TGTGCCAGCAGCTCACAGGGGTTGCAAGAGACCCAGTACTTC,CASSSQGLQETQYF
TRBD1,TRBV7-6,TRBJ2-5,-,TGTGCCAGCAGCCTGGGACAGCAAGAGACCCAGTACTTC,CASSLGQQETQYF
-,TRBV19,TRBJ2-3,-,TGTGCCAGTAGTTTAGAGGGGCATAGGGGAACAGATACGCAGTATTTT,CASSLEGHRGTDTQYF
TRBD1,TRBV7-2,TRBJ2-3,-,TGTGCCAGCAGCGGAGGGACAGGGGGCCGGAGCACAGATACGCAGTATTTT,CASSGGTGGRSTDTQYF
-,TRBV30,TRBJ1-5,-,TGTGCCTGGAGGGACAGAAACAATCAGCCCCAGCATTTT,CAWRDRNNQPQHF
TRBD1,TRBV9,TRBJ1-2,-,TGTGCCAGCAGCGTAGGACAACAGGGGGTCGGGTACACCTTC,CASSVGQQGVGYTF
TRBD1,TRBV11-1,TRBJ2-7,-,TGTGCCAGCAGCCCGGGACAGCCTTACGAGCAGTACTTC,CASSPGQPYEQYF
-,TRBV19,TRBJ2-6,-,TGTGCCAGTAGTTCCCGCTCGACAGGTGGCAGTTTCACTGGGGCCAACGTCCTGACTTTC,CASSSRSTGGSFTGANVLTF
-,TRBV6-5,TRBJ2-1,-,TGTGCCAGCAAGGTGAGCTCCTACAATGAGCAGTTCTTC,CASKVSSYNEQFF